This T cell receptor (beta chain) was retrieved from a study of T cells after yellow fever vaccination. Across the whole study: With SMART-Seq v4 Ultra Low Input, the fractions containing low cell numbers were prepared.

TCRdb passed the 5' RACE reads through MiXCR, listing each CDR3 protein once. The data hold under 250,000 distinct CDR3 sequences, with 6% to 7.5% observed a single time. With 8 bases removed from V and 7 bases from J, the gap between germline ends came to 10 bases. This CDR3 comprises 11 residues. Looked up from germline, CDR1 is SGHTA and CDR2 is FQGNSA. In this sample, this clonotype turned up a few times. Sequenced material: CD4+ T cells sorted from PBMCs, taken 15 days after the yellow fever booster vaccination. This clonotype was sampled from a man under 40 who received the YFV17D yellow fever vaccine. The chain has TRBV7-2 and TRBJ2-3; D is uncertain. The CDR3 region is CASGAVYTQYF. The CDR3 DNA is TGTGCCAGCGGAGCCGTGTATACGCAGTATTTT.